The clone carrying this T cell receptor beta chain was recorded at least ten times. This CDR3 spans 16 amino acids. V lost 5 bases and J 8 bases, leaving 25 bases between the germline ends. The data originate from a study of T-cell reconstitution after alpha-beta-depleted transplantation in children. Molecular barcoding with unique molecular identifiers was used for the TCRbeta library. TCRdb called the PCR reads again in MiXCR, with one record for every CDR3 protein. Here the sample spans 200,000 to 250,000 distinct CDR3 sequences, more than 7.5% being singletons. The rearrangement joins TRBV12-3 or TRBV12-4 to TRBJ2-7; D may be TRBD1 (6 bases). The starting material was PBMCs from the stem cell graft donor, obtained from the stem cell graft. This receptor was taken from a human donor who donated a stem cell graft to a child with SCID. For the CDR3, the DNA is TGTGCCAGCAGTCCCCTAGGGACATTAAAAGCTACAAAGCAGTACTTC. Protein product: CASSPLGTLKATKQYF.